This is a list of T cell receptor beta chains from one sample in a study of PD-L1 blockade in urothelial cancer. Sequencing was performed with immunoSEQ multiplex PCR; in TCRdb, only in-frame clones are kept and a portion is missing. The profile shows tens of thousands of clones, roughly 90% of them singletons. This material consisted of PBMCs, taken around atezolizumab (anti-PD-L1) treatment. The source is a man between 70 and 80 years old with urothelial cancer. Each CDR3 is given with its conserved first and last residue. D genes are given only for firm matches. Expanded clones get a size class; other rows say once, few or many, or leave the size out.

>TRBD2|TRBV5-5|TRBJ2-7|-
CASSLGLAGSYEQYF
TGTGCCAGCAGCCTCGGACTAGCGGGAAGCTACGAGCAGTACTTC
>-|TRBV6-5|TRBJ2-7|-
CASSYGGHGGGEQYF
TGTGCCAGCAGTTATGGGGGACACGGCGGGGGAGAGCAGTACTTC
>TRBD2|TRBV7-6|TRBJ2-3|-
CASSRLAGVPDTQYF
TGTGCCAGCAGCAGACTAGCGGGAGTCCCAGATACGCAGTATTTT
>-|TRBV29-1|TRBJ1-1|-
CSVEQGNTEAFF
TGCAGCGTTGAACAGGGGAACACTGAAGCTTTCTTT
>TRBD1|TRBV5-8|TRBJ2-1|-
CASSFDRGRDNEQFF
TGTGCCAGCAGCTTCGACAGGGGGCGCGACAATGAGCAGTTCTTC
>-|TRBV6-6|TRBJ1-1|-
CASSPLRDKRTEAFF
TGTGCCAGCAGTCCTCTCCGGGACAAGAGGACTGAAGCTTTCTTT
>TRBD2|TRBV5-1|TRBJ2-1|-
CASSAGAGGPGEQFF
TGCGCCAGCAGCGCTGGGGCGGGAGGGCCCGGAGAGCAGTTCTTC
>TRBD2|TRBV19|TRBJ2-3|-
CASKLSGRPDTQYF
TGTGCCAGTAAGCTCAGCGGGAGACCAGATACGCAGTATTTT
>TRBD2|TRBV10-3|TRBJ2-1|-
CAINPGGYNEQFF
TGTGCCATCAATCCGGGAGGGTACAATGAGCAGTTCTTC
>-|TRBV6-5|TRBJ2-3|-
CASSSPKSAADTQYF
TGTGCCAGCAGTTCCCCGAAAAGCGCGGCAGATACGCAGTATTTT
>-|TRBV5-6|TRBJ2-1|once
CASSQRLPPYNEQFF
TGTGCCAGCAGCCAGAGACTACCCCCCTACAATGAGCAGTTCTTC
>TRBD1|TRBV14|TRBJ1-3|-
CASSQSLGTGHSGNTIYF
TGTGCCAGCAGCCAATCTTTAGGGACAGGTCACTCTGGAAACACCATATATTTT
>TRBD1|TRBV6-4|TRBJ2-4|-
CASSPGTGFAKNIQYF
TGTGCCAGCAGTCCCGGGACAGGGTTCGCCAAAAACATTCAGTACTTC
>-|TRBV28|TRBJ2-7|-
CASSLPSGTRNKQYF
TGTGCCAGCAGTTTACCCTCCGGGACAAGGAACAAGCAGTACTTC
>TRBD2|TRBV5-8|TRBJ2-7|once
CASSLAAGVREQYF
TGTGCCAGCAGCTTGGCGGCGGGAGTGCGGGAGCAGTACTTC
>-|TRBV5-1|TRBJ2-2|-
CASSWRGLTTGELFF
TGCGCCAGCAGCTGGAGGGGACTGACCACCGGGGAGCTGTTTTTT
>-|TRBV7-9|TRBJ2-1|-
CASSPQGAGASQPYNEQFF
TGTGCCAGCAGCCCCCAGGGGGCGGGAGCCTCGCAGCCCTACAATGAGCAGTTCTTC
>TRBD2|TRBV5-1|TRBJ2-1|-
CASSFTSGVPEEQFF
TGCGCCAGCAGCTTCACTAGCGGGGTACCGGAGGAGCAGTTCTTC
>-|TRBV12-5|TRBJ1-1|-
CASGRDTKFTEAFF
TGTGCTAGTGGTCGGGACACTAAATTCACTGAAGCTTTCTTT
>-|TRBV6-1|TRBJ2-7|-
CASRQGAQRSYEQYF
TGTGCCAGCAGGCAAGGAGCCCAGAGGTCCTACGAGCAGTACTTC
>TRBD1|TRBV15|TRBJ1-5|-
CATSRGQGGGPQHF
TGTGCCACCAGCAGAGGACAGGGTGGTGGGCCCCAGCATTTT
>-|TRBV4-1|TRBJ2-5|-
CASSQDSRQTETQYF
TGCGCCAGCAGCCAAGATAGCAGACAGACAGAGACCCAGTACTTC
>-|TRBV19|TRBJ1-5|few
CASTPWGHNQPQHF
TGTGCCAGTACCCCGTGGGGACACAATCAGCCCCAGCATTTT
>-|TRBV6-5|TRBJ2-3|-
CASASPAGATDTQYF
TGTGCCAGCGCGAGCCCCGCGGGGGCCACAGATACGCAGTATTTT
>TRBD2|TRBV5-4|TRBJ2-6|-
CASSSPGLADSGANVLTF
TGTGCCAGCAGCTCCCCGGGACTAGCTGACTCTGGGGCCAACGTCCTGACTTTC
>-|TRBV28|TRBJ2-3|-
CASSSPVDRRGDTQYF
TGTGCCAGCAGTTCACCCGTGGACCGACGGGGGGATACGCAGTATTTT
>TRBD1|TRBV5-5|TRBJ2-7|-
CASSPWTGATYEQYF
TGTGCCAGCAGCCCCTGGACAGGGGCCACCTACGAGCAGTACTTC
>TRBD1|TRBV2|TRBJ2-1|-
CASRDWTGDNEQFF
TGTGCCAGCAGGGACTGGACAGGGGACAATGAGCAGTTCTTC
>TRBD2|TRBV9|TRBJ2-7|-
CASSVSGSAWEQYF
TGTGCCAGCAGCGTCAGCGGGAGTGCATGGGAGCAGTACTTC